The present entry profiles one T cell receptor beta chain with its context. Its antigen is unidentified. This sample stems from a study of cytomegalovirus exposure and HLA in healthy donors. The CDR3 covers 15 residues. In germline, CDR1 is SGHNT, CDR2 YYREEE (reference sequence). Trimming removed 2 bases from V and 3 bases from J; junction bases left unmatched: 7. The PCR was carried out with 60 Vbeta primers and 13 Jbeta primers. Measured with immunoSEQ multiplex PCR; TCRdb has only the in-frame clones, and not every one. The data contain about 120,000 clones, approximately 81% of them seen just once; the ten biggest clones take up under 3%. Findings and caveats of the study: The authors listed 150 to 200 TCR beta chains as cytomegalovirus-associated. A later analysis showed that HLA-associated TCR beta chains had undergone more clonal expansion than equally common others.

Each donor was healthy, and each was a bone marrow donor. Sequencing was performed on PBMCs. The source is a woman younger than 30 in good health and CMV-seropositive. The chain employs TRBV5-4 and TRBJ2-7; 8 bases align to TRBD2. CDR3 loop: CASSFGPSGFYEQYF. The DNA of the CDR3 is TGTGCCAGCAGCTTTGGCCCTAGCGGGTTCTACGAGCAGTACTTC.